These T cell receptor beta chains were read from a single sample in a study of blood T cell repertoires in COVID-19. Data came from immunoSEQ multiplex PCR; TCRdb stores just in-frame clones and leaves some out. The sample has approximately 51,000 clones, roughly 87% seen once; the top ten hold over 5%. The sequenced sample consisted of peripheral blood. These receptor sequences come from a man between 45 and 60 years old with active COVID-19. Each CDR3 is given with its conserved first and last residue. The order of the fields is D gene, J gene, clone size, V gene, CDR3 DNA, CDR3 protein. The D gene is left open where the match is weak. A clone size is listed for some rows: how often the clone was seen (once, few, many), or a class if it is expanded.

d_call: NA; j_call: TRBJ1-6; clone_size: NA; v_call: TRBV5-1; cdr3_nt: TGCGCCAGCAGCATTGACAGGAGCTCACCCCTCCACTTT; cdr3_aa: CASSIDRSSPLHF
d_call: NA; j_call: TRBJ2-2; clone_size: NA; v_call: TRBV7-2; cdr3_nt: TGTGCCAGCAGCTTGCCTCGAGGGGGCACCGGGGAGCTGTTTTTT; cdr3_aa: CASSLPRGGTGELFF
d_call: NA; j_call: TRBJ2-3; clone_size: NA; v_call: TRBV11-2; cdr3_nt: TGTGCCAGCAGCTTAGATTGGGCTCCCACAGATACGCAGTATTTT; cdr3_aa: CASSLDWAPTDTQYF
d_call: NA; j_call: TRBJ2-7; clone_size: NA; v_call: TRBV7-2; cdr3_nt: TGTGCCAGCAGTCTGAGCTCCTACGAGCAGTACTTC; cdr3_aa: CASSLSSYEQYF
d_call: NA; j_call: TRBJ2-7; clone_size: once; v_call: TRBV7-6; cdr3_nt: TGTGCCAGCAGCTTACTGGCGGCGGGGAGGAGCTCCTACGAGCAGTACTTC; cdr3_aa: CASSLLAAGRSSYEQYF
d_call: TRBD2; j_call: TRBJ2-1; clone_size: once; v_call: TRBV7-8; cdr3_nt: TGTGCCAGCAGCGGATCACAGCTAGCGGGAGCCCCGGGTGAGCAGTTCTTC; cdr3_aa: CASSGSQLAGAPGEQFF
d_call: TRBD1; j_call: TRBJ1-5; clone_size: once; v_call: TRBV6-1; cdr3_nt: TGTGCCAGCAGTGAAGGGCAGGGGGCTTCTCAGCCCCAGCATTTT; cdr3_aa: CASSEGQGASQPQHF
d_call: TRBD1; j_call: TRBJ2-7; clone_size: NA; v_call: TRBV18; cdr3_nt: TGTGCCAGCTCACCACCGTCTGCAGGGGGTAGCTACGAGCAGTACTTC; cdr3_aa: CASSPPSAGGSYEQYF
d_call: TRBD1; j_call: TRBJ1-5; clone_size: NA; v_call: TRBV9; cdr3_nt: TGTGCCAGCAGCGCCGGGACAGGGGGCCAGCCCCAGCATTTT; cdr3_aa: CASSAGTGGQPQHF
d_call: NA; j_call: TRBJ2-5; clone_size: NA; v_call: TRBV12-3/TRBV12-4; cdr3_nt: TGTGCCAGCAGTCTGGGGGCAGAGACCCAGTACTTC; cdr3_aa: CASSLGAETQYF
d_call: TRBD1; j_call: TRBJ1-4; clone_size: NA; v_call: TRBV6-5; cdr3_nt: TGTGCCAGCTCCCCCCAAGAGGGGGCGGGTGAAAAACTGTTTTTT; cdr3_aa: CASSPQEGAGEKLFF
d_call: NA; j_call: TRBJ1-3; clone_size: NA; v_call: TRBV7-9; cdr3_nt: TGTGCCAGCACCCGAGGAAACTCTGGAAACACCATATATTTT; cdr3_aa: CASTRGNSGNTIYF
d_call: NA; j_call: TRBJ1-1; clone_size: NA; v_call: TRBV25-1; cdr3_nt: TGTGCCAGCAGTGAGGGGGGAAACACTGAAGCTTTCTTT; cdr3_aa: CASSEGGNTEAFF
d_call: TRBD1; j_call: TRBJ1-2; clone_size: NA; v_call: TRBV19; cdr3_nt: TGTGCCAGTGGCCGCCGGGGACAGCCCGGGTTCAGCGGCTACACCTTC; cdr3_aa: CASGRRGQPGFSGYTF
d_call: NA; j_call: TRBJ1-1; clone_size: NA; v_call: TRBV19; cdr3_nt: TGTGCCAGTAGCCTGACAGGTGAGGGCACTGAAGCTTTCTTT; cdr3_aa: CASSLTGEGTEAFF
d_call: NA; j_call: TRBJ1-3; clone_size: NA; v_call: TRBV6-1; cdr3_nt: TGTGCCAGCAGTGAAGCGGGGGGTTCGAACACCATATATTTT; cdr3_aa: CASSEAGGSNTIYF
d_call: TRBD2; j_call: TRBJ2-5; clone_size: NA; v_call: TRBV14; cdr3_nt: TGTGCCAGCAGCCAAGACGGCGGGAGAGCTTTAGAGACCCAGTACTTC; cdr3_aa: CASSQDGGRALETQYF
d_call: TRBD1; j_call: TRBJ1-2; clone_size: NA; v_call: TRBV12-3/TRBV12-4; cdr3_nt: TGTGCCAGCAGTCTCGGACAGGGGATTGGCTACACCTTC; cdr3_aa: CASSLGQGIGYTF
d_call: TRBD2; j_call: TRBJ2-7; clone_size: NA; v_call: TRBV4-2; cdr3_nt: TGTGCCAGCAGCCATGCTAGCGGGCACGAGCAGTACTTC; cdr3_aa: CASSHASGHEQYF
d_call: NA; j_call: TRBJ2-1; clone_size: once; v_call: TRBV9; cdr3_nt: TGTGCCAGCAGCGTAATATCTGGACTTACCTACAATGAGCAGTTCTTC; cdr3_aa: CASSVISGLTYNEQFF
d_call: TRBD2; j_call: TRBJ2-2; clone_size: NA; v_call: TRBV6-5; cdr3_nt: TGTGCCAGCAGCCCCGGCGGGGGGCGAACCGGGGAGCTGTTTTTT; cdr3_aa: CASSPGGGRTGELFF
d_call: NA; j_call: TRBJ2-5; clone_size: NA; v_call: TRBV7-2; cdr3_nt: TGTGCCAGCAGCTTAGGGTCCCATGAGCAAGAGACCCAGTACTTC; cdr3_aa: CASSLGSHEQETQYF
d_call: TRBD1; j_call: TRBJ2-5; clone_size: NA; v_call: TRBV5-1; cdr3_nt: TGCGCCAGTACAGACAGGGGAACGGGGGAGACCCAGTACTTC; cdr3_aa: CASTDRGTGETQYF
d_call: NA; j_call: TRBJ2-3; clone_size: NA; v_call: TRBV6-6; cdr3_nt: TGTGCCAGCAGTTCGTTAGGGGGAGATACGCAGTATTTT; cdr3_aa: CASSSLGGDTQYF
d_call: NA; j_call: TRBJ1-2; clone_size: once; v_call: TRBV27; cdr3_nt: TGTGCCAGCAGTTACAGGGCGGACTATGGCTACACCTTC; cdr3_aa: CASSYRADYGYTF
d_call: NA; j_call: TRBJ2-5; clone_size: NA; v_call: TRBV30; cdr3_nt: TGTGCCTGGAGTGTAGGCCGAAGGGGAGAGACCCAGTACTTC; cdr3_aa: CAWSVGRRGETQYF
d_call: NA; j_call: TRBJ1-2; clone_size: NA; v_call: TRBV12-3/TRBV12-4; cdr3_nt: TGTGCCAGCAGGCGCTATGGCTACACCTTC; cdr3_aa: CASRRYGYTF
d_call: NA; j_call: TRBJ2-2; clone_size: NA; v_call: TRBV6-1; cdr3_nt: TGTGCCAGCAGTGAAAGGGGTGTTGGCGGGGAGCTGTTTTTT; cdr3_aa: CASSERGVGGELFF
d_call: NA; j_call: TRBJ2-2; clone_size: NA; v_call: TRBV21-1; cdr3_nt: TGTGCCAGCAGCCCCCGTCGCCACAAAGGGGACGGGGAGCTGTTTTTT; cdr3_aa: CASSPRRHKGDGELFF
d_call: NA; j_call: TRBJ2-1; clone_size: NA; v_call: TRBV5-6; cdr3_nt: TGTGCCAGCAGCGCCTACTCGTTTGAGCAGTTCTTC; cdr3_aa: CASSAYSFEQFF
d_call: NA; j_call: TRBJ2-1; clone_size: NA; v_call: TRBV6-4; cdr3_nt: TGTGCCAGCAGTGACGAAGGACAGAACTACAATGAGCAGTTCTTC; cdr3_aa: CASSDEGQNYNEQFF
d_call: NA; j_call: TRBJ2-1; clone_size: NA; v_call: TRBV2; cdr3_nt: TGTGCCAGCAAAAGGTCCAGGAACAATGAGCAGTTCTTC; cdr3_aa: CASKRSRNNEQFF
d_call: TRBD1; j_call: TRBJ1-2; clone_size: once; v_call: TRBV18; cdr3_nt: TGTGCCAGCTCACCCCCCACGACAGGGGACTATGGCTACACCTTC; cdr3_aa: CASSPPTTGDYGYTF
d_call: NA; j_call: TRBJ1-3; clone_size: NA; v_call: TRBV5-1; cdr3_nt: TGCGCCAGCAGCTTGGCCGGGTATGGAAACACCATATATTTT; cdr3_aa: CASSLAGYGNTIYF